The 7 T cell receptor beta chains below all came from one sample that was sequenced in a study of CD8 T cells in Susac syndrome. cDNA came from roughly 0.53 to 1 ug RNA primed by random hexamers. One entry per CDR3 protein, called by TCRdb with MiXCR from the immunoSEQ multiplex PCR reads. Counted here are around 170,000 distinct CDR3 sequences, 95% occurring once; the ten biggest clones make up 0.09% to 0.1%. Sequencing was performed on CD4+ T cells from PBMCs. The receptors shown here come from a human donor with Susac syndrome.

This chain uses TRBV7-7 with TRBJ2-2, with D perhaps assigned TRBD1 or TRBD2 (5 bases each). Germline V gene data show CDR1 as SSHAT and CDR2 as FNYEAQ (reference sequence). Trimming removed 2 bases at V and 4 bases at J, with 14 bases between. The CDR3 is 16 residues long. The CDR3 loop reads CASSLNPGASTGELFF. CDR3 bases: TGTGCCAGCAGCTTAAACCCCGGGGCGAGCACCGGGGAGCTGTTTTTT.

V usage is TRBV6-1 and J usage is TRBJ1-6; the D gene is possibly TRBD1 (5 bases). The CDR3 spans 16 residues. V was shortened by 6 bases and J by 9 bases, with 21 bases between the two germline ends. Germline CDR1 and CDR2: MNHNS and SASEGT. The CDR3 sequence: CASSRDPPGSRSPLHF. CDR3 bases: TGTGCCAGCAGCCGGGACCCCCCCGGGTCGCGTTCACCCCTCCACTTT.

The gene calls are TRBV4-1 and TRBJ1-5; the D is unclear. Trimming left V 4 bases short and J 3 bases short, with 16 bases between. Germline V gives CDR1 MGHRA, CDR2 YSYEKL. The CDR3 covers 16 residues. The CDR3 DNA reads as TGCGCCAGCAGCCCTACTATCCCGGAATTCAATCAGCCCCAGCATTTT. This translates into CASSPTIPEFNQPQHF.

The rearrangement uses TRBV6-1 and TRBJ2-5; possible D gene TRBD1, 6 bases. Trimming pared 5 bases from V and 1 base from J, leaving 11 bases between. Per the germline V gene, CDR1 is MNHNS and CDR2 is SASEGT. The CDR3 spans 14 residues. The DNA of the CDR3 is TGTGCCAGCAGTCCCCGGACAGTCCAAGAGACCCAGTACTTC. It translates to CASSPRTVQETQYF.

This chain links TRBV6-2 or TRBV6-3 with TRBJ2-7, with TRBD1 identical over 9 bases. This CDR3 has 15 amino acids. CDR1 and CDR2 from the germline V gene are MNHEY and SVGEGT. V was pared by 5 bases and J by 7 bases, with 12 bases of the junction left unmatched. CDR3 sequence (DNA): TGTGCCAGCAGTAGAAACGTTTACAGGGGGCGAGAGCAGTACTTC. Encoded protein: CASSRNVYRGREQYF.

This chain links TRBV20-1 with TRBJ1-4; D ambiguous. Trimming stripped 1 base from V and 0 bases from J, with 9 bases between. The CDR3 runs to 15 residues. CDR1 and CDR2 from the germline V gene are DFQATT and SNEGSKA (reference sequence). The CDR3 DNA is TGCAGTGCTAGAGCCCTCGGGGCAACTAATGAAAAACTGTTTTTT. Translating gives CSARALGATNEKLFF.

As DNA, the CDR3 is TGTGCCAGTAGTATGGGCCGTACAGATACGCAGTATTTT. Its protein is CASSMGRTDTQYF. This chain joins TRBV19 and TRBJ2-3, with unresolved D. Germline values: CDR1 LNHDA, CDR2 SQIVND (reference sequence). The CDR3 is 13 residues long. With 3 bases removed from V and 3 bases from J, the gap between germline ends came to 7 bases.